The 29 T cell receptor beta chains presented below share a single source sample, sequenced in a study of T cells in Graves' hyperthyroidism and ophthalmopathy. Researchers took RNA transcripts and amplified the TCR beta CDR3 regions from them. First-round RT-PCR of the TCR CDR3 relied on the HTBI primer set. A single record per CDR3 protein comes from TCRdb applying MiXCR to the multiplex PCR reads. The data hold hundreds of thousands of distinct CDR3 sequences, with approximately 15% observed a single time. The sequencing input was blood. Receptors were obtained from a woman younger than 45 with Graves' hyperthyroidism that later progressed to Graves' ophthalmopathy.

This clonotype was seen repeatedly, ten times or more. The chain joins TRBV14 to TRBJ1-1, with unresolved D. The V gene's germline CDR1 is SGHDN and CDR2 FVKESK. V was cut by 1 base and J by 0 bases, with 6 bases left in between. The length of the CDR3 is 14 residues. The CDR3 spells CASSQVHVNTEAFF. CDR3 DNA sequence: TGTGCCAGCAGCCAAGTCCACGTGAACACTGAAGCTTTCTTT.

About this clonotype itself: The conserved final phenylalanine or tryptophan is absent from the CDR3, which likely points to a read error. The V gene is TRBV12-5, the J gene TRBJ2-1; the D is unclear. The DNA end is a closer match to TRBJ2-7, so the J assignment may be wrong. Per the germline V gene, CDR1 is LGHNT and CDR2 is FRNRAP. This CDR3 contains 18 residues. The CDR3 is CASGLVALTSSSYNEQYL. Written as DNA, the CDR3 is TGTGCTAGTGGTTTGGTAGCTCTGACCTCGAGCTCCTACAATGAGCAGTACCTC.

There are many counts of this clonotype. A read error may account for a junction end that differs from germline. V is TRBV6-1 and J is TRBJ1-2; 7 bases line up with TRBD1. Per the germline V gene, CDR1 is MNHNS and CDR2 is SASEGT. This CDR3 has 15 amino acids. CDR3 loop: CASRPGTENNYGYTF. In DNA form, the CDR3 reads TGTGCCAGCAGACCCGGGACAGAGAATAACTACGGCTACACCTTC.

This clonotype occurred many times. CDR3 protein: CSVGDARATEAFF. CDR3 DNA sequence: TGCAGCGTTGGAGATGCGCGGGCCACTGAAGCTTTCTTT. The rearrangement links TRBV29-1 to TRBJ1-1; D unclear. This CDR3 spans 13 amino acids. CDR1 is SQVTM and CDR2 is ANQGSEA in the germline V gene. Trimming shortened V by 4 bases and J by 4 bases, and 13 bases separated the two germline ends. The variable domain in full, with the rest retrieved from reference TRBV29-1 and TRBJ1-1, is SAVISQKPSRDICQRGTSLTIQCQVDSQVTMMFWYRQQPGQSLTLIATANQGSEATYESGFVIDKFPISRPNLTFSTLTVSNMSPEDSSIYLCSVGDARATEAFFGQGTRLTVV.

Remarks on this clonotype: A much larger clone is a single base away; this may be a read error. This chain joins TRBV10-3 and TRBJ2-7, with D unresolved. V gave up 4 bases and J gave up 2 bases, with 21 bases separating them. CDR1 and CDR2 from the germline V gene are ENHRY and SYGVKD. The CDR3 has 17 amino acids. CDR3 nucleotides: TGTGCCATCAGTGGCCGGACCCCTCGACAAGACCCCTACGAGCAGTACTTC. Its translation is CAISGRTPRQDPYEQYF.

This clonotype showed up many times. This rearrangement joins TRBV13 to TRBJ2-1; 10 bases agree with TRBD2. The length of the CDR3 is 16 residues. CDR1 is PRHDT and CDR2 is FYEKMQ in the germline V gene (reference sequence). V trimming: 5 bases; J trimming: 0 bases; junction bases outside the gene matches: 4. The CDR3 loop reads CASSPGLADSYNEQFF. CDR3 sequence (DNA): TGTGCCAGCAGCCCAGGACTAGCGGACTCCTACAATGAGCAGTTCTTC. Looking up the rest from reference TRBV13 and TRBJ2-1 gives the full variable domain: AAGVIQSPRHLIKEKRETATLKCYPIPRHDTVYWYQQGPGQDPQFLISFYEKMQSDKGSIPDRFSAQQFSDYHSELNMSSLELGDSALYFCASSPGLADSYNEQFFGPGTRLTVL.

This clonotype was seen many times. The chain employs TRBV2 and TRBJ2-7; a weak D match, TRBD1 (5 bases). Per germline, CDR1 SNHLY and CDR2 FYNNEI. V was clipped by 6 bases and J by 4 bases, with 13 bases between them. There are 13 residues in the CDR3. The CDR3, as DNA: TGTGCCAGCAGAGGGGTCCCCGATTACGAGCAGTACTTC. Translation: CASRGVPDYEQYF.

This clonotype was picked up many times. The chain's CDR3 is CASSIEAGGVKTQYF. The CDR3 DNA reads TGTGCCAGTAGTATAGAGGCAGGGGGGGTAAAGACCCAGTACTTC. This chain uses TRBV19 with TRBJ2-5; possibly TRBD1 or TRBD2 for D (7 bases each). The germline V gene encodes CDR1 LNHDA and CDR2 SQIVND (reference sequence). The CDR3 totals 15 residues. The V gene lost 0 bases and the J gene lost 6 bases, with 14 bases spanning the gap.

This clonotype was seen more than once but under ten times. This chain uses TRBV5-6 with TRBJ2-7, with D perhaps matching TRBD2 (6 bases). CDR3 length equals 16 residues. Germline V gene data show CDR1 as SGHDT and CDR2 as YYEEEE. Deletions cut 1 base from V and 1 base from J, with 15 bases between. This CDR3 reads CASSLLSQLASYEQYF. In DNA form, the CDR3 reads TGTGCCAGCAGCTTGCTTTCACAACTAGCTTCCTACGAGCAGTACTTC. The complete variable domain, with remaining parts taken from reference TRBV5-6 and TRBJ2-7, reads DAGVTQSPTHLIKTRGQQVTLRCSPKSGHDTVSWYQQALGQGPQFIFQYYEEEERQRGNFPDRFSGHQFPNYSSELNVNALLLGDSALYLCASSLLSQLASYEQYFGPGTRLTVT.

The V gene is TRBV6-2 or TRBV6-3, the J gene TRBJ1-2; D might be TRBD1 (6 bases). From germline, CDR1 is MNHEY and CDR2 SVGEGT. The CDR3 length is 15 residues. Trimming took off 4 bases at V and 5 bases at J, with 17 bases between the two ends. As DNA, the CDR3 is TGTGCCAGCAGTTTCCGGGACAAGAGACTTTATGGCTACACCTTC. It encodes CASSFRDKRLYGYTF.

This clonotype was observed a handful of times. J is TRBJ1-3 and V is TRBV2; TRBD1 matches at 7 bases. This CDR3 is built from 17 residues. Germline V lookup: CDR1 SNHLY, CDR2 FYNNEI. V shed 0 bases, J shed 0 bases, and the junction held 5 bases outside the gene matches. The DNA for the CDR3 is TGTGCCAGCAGTGAAGCGCGGGACAGAAGCTCTGGAAACACCATATATTTT. As protein: CASSEARDRSSGNTIYF. Looking up the rest from reference TRBV2 and TRBJ1-3 gives the full variable domain: EPEVTQTPSHQVTQMGQEVILRCVPISNHLYFYWYRQILGQKVEFLVSFYNNEISEKSEIFDDQFSVERPDGSNFTLKIRSTKLEDSAMYFCASSEARDRSSGNTIYFGEGSWLTVV.

V and J are TRBV12-3 or TRBV12-4 and TRBJ1-3; TRBD1 is a possible D gene (5 bases). This CDR3 region has 14 residues. The V gene lost 6 bases and the J gene lost 4 bases, with 13 bases spanning the gap. The CDR3: CASSPRGWGNTIYF. CDR3 sequence (DNA): TGTGCCAGCAGCCCCCGGGGGTGGGGAAACACCATATATTTT.

In this sample, this clonotype turned up many times. The chain uses TRBV11-3 and TRBJ2-5, with D possibly being TRBD1 (6 bases). Trimming took off 7 bases at V and 0 bases at J, with 9 bases between the two ends. CDR1 and CDR2 (germline): SGHNT, YENEEA. The CDR3 extends over 13 amino acids. In DNA form, the CDR3 reads TGTGCCAGCACACGGACAGACCAAGAGACCCAGTACTTC. It specifies CASTRTDQETQYF. The complete variable domain, with remaining parts taken from reference TRBV11-3 and TRBJ2-5, reads EAGVVQSPRYKIIEKKQPVAFWCNPISGHNTLYWYLQNLGQGPELLIRYENEEAVDDSQLPKDRFSAERLKGVDSTLKIQPAELGDSAVYLCASTRTDQETQYFGPGTRLLVL.

Ten or more counts support this clonotype. The V gene is TRBV11-2, the J gene TRBJ2-1; TRBD1 or TRBD2 may be the D gene (6 bases each). V was shortened by 5 bases and J by 0 bases, with 14 bases between the two germline ends. Germline-derived CDR1 and CDR2 are SGHAT and FQNNGV. CDR3 length: 16 amino acids. The CDR3 DNA follows: TGTGCCAGCAGCATCCGGAGGGGGAGCTCCTACAATGAGCAGTTCTTC. This gives the protein CASSIRRGSSYNEQFF.

The chain employs TRBV4-2 and TRBJ2-1, with 9 bases fitting TRBD2. V was pared by 0 bases and J by 8 bases, with 14 bases of the junction left unmatched. Germline CDR1 reads LGHNA; CDR2 reads YNFKEQ. This CDR3 is 18 amino acids long. The CDR3 coding sequence is TGTGCCAGCAGCCAAGAGGGTAGGGCGGGAGGGTTTATGTATGAGCAGTTCTTC. The encoded protein is CASSQEGRAGGFMYEQFF.

This clonotype was picked up many times. Written as DNA, the CDR3 is TGTGCCTGGAGTGTAGGGAATGCGCCACGGGACAGGGGGAACTATGGCTACACCTTC. Translation gives CAWSVGNAPRDRGNYGYTF. The chain carries TRBV30 and TRBJ1-2, with TRBD1 matching over 11 bases. The CDR3 length is 19 residues. After removal of 0 bases from V and 2 bases from J, the junction contained 14 bases not matched to a gene. CDR1 and CDR2 (germline): GTSNPN, SVGIG (reference sequence).

The genes are TRBV11-3 and TRBJ1-3; a weak D match, TRBD1 (5 bases). The CDR3 length is 16 residues. Trimming shortened V by 4 bases and J by 4 bases, and 17 bases separated the two germline ends. The germline V gene encodes CDR1 SGHNT and CDR2 YENEEA. CDR3: CASSSGIDVYGNTIYF. In nucleotides, the CDR3 is TGTGCCAGCAGCTCAGGGATTGATGTGTACGGAAACACCATATATTTT. Filled out from reference TRBV11-3 and TRBJ1-3, the complete variable domain reads EAGVVQSPRYKIIEKKQPVAFWCNPISGHNTLYWYLQNLGQGPELLIRYENEEAVDDSQLPKDRFSAERLKGVDSTLKIQPAELGDSAVYLCASSSGIDVYGNTIYFGEGSWLTVV.

The chain links TRBV5-1 to TRBJ2-5; 7 positions agree with TRBD2. The CDR3 has 14 residues. J was trimmed by 5 bases and V by 4 bases; bases with no gene match: 8. CDR1 is SGHRS, CDR2 YFSETQ, per germline. CDR3 loop: CASSSGLVGETQYF. The CDR3 nucleotides read TGCGCCAGCAGCAGTGGACTAGTGGGCGAGACCCAGTACTTC.

In its sample, this clonotype was seen a few times. The chain recombines TRBV28 with TRBJ1-2; TRBD1 might be the D (5 bases). CDR1 and CDR2 from the germline V gene are MDHEN and SYDVKM. The CDR3 has 14 residues. Trimming removed 3 bases from V and 4 bases from J, with 12 bases in between. Here the CDR3 reads CASSFHTGGYGYTF. The CDR3 coding sequence is TGTGCCAGCAGTTTCCACACGGGGGGCTATGGCTACACCTTC.

This clonotype has ten or more counts. The chain has TRBV28 and TRBJ2-5; 10 positions agree with TRBD1. With V trimmed by 8 bases and J by 4 bases, 7 bases remained unmatched. CDR1 and CDR2 from the germline V gene are MDHEN and SYDVKM. The CDR3 contains 14 residues. As DNA, the CDR3 is TGTGCCAGCTCGCTCGGACAGGGGGGAGAGACCCAGTACTTC. This codes for CASSLGQGGETQYF.

Many counts were recorded for this clonotype. The V call is TRBV24-1, the J call TRBJ2-7; D may match TRBD1 or TRBD2 (5 bases each). Germline V lookup: CDR1 KGHDR, CDR2 SFDVKD. V was trimmed by 5 bases and J by 0 bases, leaving 13 bases between them. This CDR3 has 15 amino acids. This chain's CDR3 is CATSGGDRYSYEQYF. The DNA for the CDR3 is TGTGCCACCAGTGGTGGGGACCGGTACTCCTACGAGCAGTACTTC.

This clonotype was seen at least ten times. The gene calls are TRBV18 and TRBJ2-7, with TRBD1 identical over 7 bases. The CDR3 is made up of 13 amino acids. V trimming: 6 bases; J trimming: 4 bases; junction bases outside the gene matches: 6. Germline CDR1 KGHSH, CDR2 LQKENI. Written as DNA, the CDR3 is TGTGCCAGCTCTCCGGGACAGCAGTACGAGCAGTACTTC. Its translation is CASSPGQQYEQYF.

This clonotype was counted ten times or more. The genes are TRBV6-2 or TRBV6-3 and TRBJ2-1, with unresolved D. V was clipped by 6 bases and J by 7 bases, with 13 bases between them. Germline CDR1 is MNHEY and CDR2 is SVGEGT. CDR3 length equals 13 residues. CDR3 DNA: TGTGCCAGCAGCTCCCTTGAAAGGAATGAGCAGTTCTTC. Its translation is CASSSLERNEQFF.

In its sample, this clonotype was seen many times. The CDR3 coding sequence is TGTGCCAGCAGCCGTGGACGGGGTGGCCCTGAAAAACTGTTTTTT. This encodes CASSRGRGGPEKLFF. The V call is TRBV12-3 or TRBV12-4, the J call TRBJ1-4; unclear D gene. V dropped 6 bases and J dropped 7 bases, with 18 bases sitting between them. The CDR3 spans 15 residues.

The chain uses TRBV19 and TRBJ1-2; 7 bases are shared with TRBD1. V gave up 9 bases and J gave up 3 bases; unmatched junction bases: 4. Per germline, CDR1 LNHDA and CDR2 SQIVND (reference sequence). CDR3 length equals 12 residues. The CDR3: CASAQGYYGYTF. The CDR3 coding sequence is TGTGCCAGCGCACAGGGGTACTATGGCTACACCTTC.

This clonotype was counted many times. J is TRBJ2-2 and V is TRBV5-1, with 7 bases aligning to TRBD2. This CDR3 comprises 14 residues. The V segment lost 7 bases and the J segment 6 bases; nucleotides outside the gene matches: 9. Germline V gene sequence: CDR1 SGHRS, CDR2 YFSETQ. DNA of the CDR3: TGCGCCAGCTCCGAAGGACTAGGCCCCGGGGAGCTGTTTTTT. Its translation: CASSEGLGPGELFF.

This clonotype was observed a few times. The V and J genes are TRBV2 and TRBJ2-3; the match to TRBD1 covers 8 bases. After removal of 5 bases from V and 2 bases from J, the junction contained 6 bases not matched to a gene. Germline CDR1 is SNHLY and CDR2 is FYNNEI. The length of the CDR3 is 15 residues. CDR3 nucleotide sequence: TGTGCCAGCAGTACGGACAGGGTGAACACAGATACGCAGTATTTT. It encodes CASSTDRVNTDTQYF.

This clonotype turned up a few times. One junction end disagrees with the germline gene, perhaps due to a read error. The chain couples TRBV27 to TRBJ2-3, with D tentatively TRBD2 (5 bases). The CDR3 loop spans 14 amino acids. CDR1 is MNHEY and CDR2 is SMNVEV in the germline V gene (reference sequence). CDR3 residues: CANSPPRRTDTQYF. As DNA, the CDR3 is TGTGCCAACAGTCCCCCCAGGAGGACAGATACGCAGTATTTT.

This clonotype showed up many times. The chain couples TRBV3-2 to TRBJ2-5. TRBV3-2 is a recognized pseudogene. CDR3 length: 16 amino acids. CDR3 protein: CASSQECGLAQETQYF. Here the CDR3 DNA reads TGTGCCAGCAGCCAAGAATGCGGTCTGGCGCAGGAGACCCAGTACTTC.